What follows are 27 T cell receptor beta chains derived from one specimen sequenced in a study of OX40 agonist ivuxolimab in advanced cancers. Generated by immunoSEQ multiplex PCR, the TCRdb table keeps only in-frame clones and is missing some. The table includes 28,000 or so clones, about 80% detected once. The material sequenced was CD4+ or CD8+ T cells sorted from blood, taken in a trial of the OX40 agonist ivuxolimab. The receptors derive from an adult with an advanced solid tumor such as melanoma, head and neck, liver or kidney cancer.

In its sample, this clone was seen once. This sequence joins TRBV5-4 and TRBJ1-2; a possible D gene is TRBD1 (6 bases). The CDR3 extends over 12 amino acids. Trimming shortened V by 3 bases and J by 8 bases, and 11 bases separated the two germline ends. Germline CDR1 SGHNT, CDR2 YYREEE (reference sequence). The chain's CDR3 is CASSSQGWGYTF. In DNA form, the CDR3 reads TGTGCCAGCAGCTCACAGGGATGGGGCTACACCTTC.

V gene TRBV2 combines with J gene TRBJ1-1; the D is unclear. Trimming pared 1 base from V and 6 bases from J, leaving 9 bases between. This CDR3 is built from 13 residues. CDR1 and CDR2 from the germline V gene are SNHLY and FYNNEI. The DNA of the CDR3 is TGTGCCAGCAGTGAAGGGGTAGTGGCTGAAGCTTTCTTT. It is translated as CASSEGVVAEAFF.

This rearrangement joins TRBV30 to TRBJ1-3; D is perhaps TRBD1 (6 bases). V gave up 5 bases and J gave up 5 bases, with 10 bases separating them. Germline V CDR1 and CDR2: GTSNPN, SVGIG (reference sequence). The CDR3 has 12 residues. CDR3 residues: CAWGTTRNTIYF. The CDR3 nucleotides are TGTGCCTGGGGGACAACGCGAAACACCATATATTTT.

The gene calls are TRBV5-6 and TRBJ2-1; possibly TRBD2 for D (7 bases). CDR1 SGHDT and CDR2 YYEEEE come from the germline V gene. Trimming took off 4 bases at V and 9 bases at J, with 17 bases between the two ends. The CDR3 has 14 amino acids. The CDR3 loop reads CASSPASGGGEQFF. Here the CDR3 DNA reads TGTGCCAGCAGCCCCGCCTCGGGGGGCGGTGAGCAGTTCTTC.

The chain links TRBV7-6 to TRBJ2-1; D ambiguous. V lost 0 bases and J 10 bases, leaving 16 bases between the germline ends. The CDR3 spans 15 residues. Germline assignment: CDR1 SGHVS and CDR2 FNYEAQ. This chain's CDR3 is CASSLASGSFTEQFF. The DNA of the CDR3 is TGTGCCAGCAGCTTAGCGTCTGGCTCTTTCACCGAGCAGTTCTTC.

The CDR3 DNA sequence: TGTGCCAGCAGCTCACAGACTAGCGGGGGTGAGACCCAGTACTTC. Amino acid sequence: CASSSQTSGGETQYF. The chain recombines TRBV9 with TRBJ2-5, with 12 positions matching TRBD2. V shed 4 bases and J 5 bases; nucleotides not matched to a gene: 6. CDR1 SGDLS and CDR2 YYNGEE come from the germline V gene. The CDR3 totals 15 residues. Together with reference TRBV9 and TRBJ2-5, the CDR3 gives the full variable domain: DSGVTQTPKHLITATGQRVTLRCSPRSGDLSVYWYQQSLDQGLQFLIQYYNGEERAKGNILERFSAQQFPDLHSELNLSSLELGDSALYFCASSSQTSGGETQYFGPGTRLLVL.

This clone appeared a few times. Other DNA sequences in this sample translate to the same CDR3. The DNA for the CDR3 is TGTGCCAGCACCAGGACAGCCCTTCCTGCCTCCTACAATGAGCAGTTCTTC. It codes for CASTRTALPASYNEQFF. This rearrangement joins TRBV9 to TRBJ2-1; TRBD1 is a possible D gene (6 bases). Germline-derived CDR1 and CDR2 are SGDLS and YYNGEE. The CDR3 covers 17 residues. Between the trimmed V and J ends, which lost 6 bases and 0 bases, there was a span of 19 bases.

The V call is TRBV6-5, the J call TRBJ1-1; D gene ambiguous. V was cut by 8 bases and J by 5 bases, with 12 bases left in between. In germline, CDR1 is MNHEY, CDR2 SVGAGI. The CDR3 sequence is 12 residues long. The CDR3 DNA sequence: TGTGCCAGCGGCCCCGGGTATACTGAAGCTTTCTTT. Translating it yields CASGPGYTEAFF.

The V and J genes are TRBV5-4 and TRBJ1-2; D not certain. The germline V gene has CDR1 SGHNT and CDR2 YYREEE (reference sequence). This CDR3 is built from 14 residues. The germline V and J ends were trimmed by 0 bases and 6 bases, with 12 bases remaining between them. CDR3 sequence reads: CASSLEGRPHGYTF. CDR3 bases: TGTGCCAGCAGCTTGGAAGGCAGACCTCATGGCTACACCTTC.

The chain's CDR3 is CASSQERGANYGYTF. CDR3 in DNA: TGCGCCAGCAGCCAAGAGCGGGGGGCGAACTATGGCTACACCTTC. V is TRBV4-3 and J is TRBJ1-2, with TRBD1 as a possible D gene (6 bases). CDR1 is LGHNA, CDR2 YSLEER, per germline. V lost 0 bases, J lost 2 bases, and 10 bases lay in between. This CDR3 contains 15 residues.

This chain links TRBV6-5 with TRBJ1-6, with 7 bases matching TRBD1. The germline gives CDR1 MNHEY, CDR2 SVGAGI. The length of the CDR3 is 15 residues. Unmatched junction bases numbered 10, after V lost 6 bases and J lost 8 bases. In nucleotides, the CDR3 is TGTGCCAGCAGCCGGGACAGCGTGGGGGATTCACCCCTCCACTTT. Its translation is CASSRDSVGDSPLHF.

V is TRBV7-2 and J is TRBJ2-1; perhaps TRBD2 as D (6 bases). This CDR3 is 16 amino acids long. CDR1 is SGHTA, CDR2 FQGNSA, per germline. The ends were cut back, 5 bases at V and 3 bases at J, with 17 bases in the middle. The CDR3 region is CASSQEEGNGYNEQFF. CDR3 DNA sequence: TGTGCCAGCAGCCAAGAGGAGGGGAACGGCTACAATGAGCAGTTCTTC.

This clone was seen a handful of times. The rearrangement links TRBV4-1 to TRBJ2-6; TRBD2 is a possible D gene (5 bases). CDR1 MGHRA and CDR2 YSYEKL come from the germline V gene. This CDR3 has 21 residues. V was pared by 1 base and J by 0 bases, with 22 bases between. The CDR3 spells CASSQGLVPGKVHSGANVLTF. Written as DNA, the CDR3 is TGCGCCAGCAGCCAAGGGTTAGTTCCGGGAAAAGTTCACTCTGGGGCCAACGTCCTGACTTTC.

J is TRBJ2-7 and V is TRBV5-5; 7 nucleotides match TRBD1. Germline V gene lookup returns CDR1 SGHKS and CDR2 YYEKEE (reference sequence). V was clipped by 4 bases and J by 2 bases; unmatched bases: 9. The CDR3 covers 15 residues. CDR3 nucleotide sequence: TGTGCCAGCAGCCTAACCGGGACAGCTACCTACGAGCAGTACTTC. Encoded protein: CASSLTGTATYEQYF.

The chain uses TRBV27 and TRBJ1-3, with 7 bases fitting TRBD1. CDR3 length equals 15 residues. CDR1 and CDR2 (germline): MNHEY, SMNVEV (reference sequence). Trimming cost V 6 bases and J 1 base; bases outside gene matches: 6. CDR3: CASSRDSRSGNTIYF. DNA for the CDR3: TGTGCCAGCAGCAGGGACAGTAGGTCTGGAAACACCATATATTTT.

The J gene is TRBJ2-7, the V gene TRBV18; TRBD1 aligns across 9 bases. This CDR3 comprises 14 residues. The germline CDR1 and CDR2 sequences are KGHSH and LQKENI. Losses at the gene ends were 4 bases for V and 5 bases for J; bases not matched to a gene: 6. CDR3 region: CASSHRDRVDEQYF. The CDR3 DNA follows: TGTGCCAGCTCACACAGGGACAGGGTCGACGAGCAGTACTTC.

The chain couples TRBV7-8 to TRBJ2-1; 11 bases fit TRBD2. Trimming cost V 3 bases and J 7 bases; bases outside gene matches: 5. The CDR3 covers 15 residues. In germline, CDR1 is SGHVS, CDR2 FQNEAQ. The CDR3 loop reads CASSFIAGGTNEQFF. CDR3 bases: TGTGCCAGCAGCTTTATAGCGGGGGGGACAAATGAGCAGTTCTTC.

The chain links TRBV5-5 to TRBJ2-3; D is unclear. Trimming took 4 bases from V and 2 from J, leaving 14 bases between them. Per germline, CDR1 SGHKS and CDR2 YYEKEE (reference sequence). This CDR3 spans 15 amino acids. The CDR3 region is CASSQGSEHTDTQYF. The CDR3 bases are TGTGCCAGCAGCCAAGGAAGCGAGCACACAGATACGCAGTATTTT.

The rearrangement joins TRBV5-4 to TRBJ1-2; D ambiguous. Germline-derived CDR1 and CDR2 are SGHNT and YYREEE (reference sequence). The CDR3 spans 14 residues. Trimming took off 0 bases at V and 2 bases at J, with 8 bases between the two ends. Here the CDR3 reads CASSLGAVNYGYTF. The CDR3 bases are TGTGCCAGCAGCTTGGGGGCGGTGAACTATGGCTACACCTTC.

This clone was picked up one time. CDR3 nucleotides: TGTGCCAGCAGCACCCCTCCCACTAACTATGGCTACACCTTC. Translating it yields CASSTPPTNYGYTF. The gene calls are TRBV6-1 and TRBJ1-2; D unclear. V gave up 6 bases and J gave up 0 bases, with 11 bases separating them. This CDR3 spans 14 amino acids. Germline assignment: CDR1 MNHNS and CDR2 SASEGT.

This clone came up a few times. The gene calls are TRBV4-2 and TRBJ2-4; 7 bases match TRBD2. Germline assignment: CDR1 LGHNA and CDR2 YNFKEQ. The trim removed 4 bases at V and 3 bases at J, leaving 6 bases unmatched. CDR3 size: 15 residues. The CDR3 DNA follows: TGTGCCAGCAGCCTCCTCGGGGGGAACAAAAACATTCAGTACTTC. Encoded protein: CASSLLGGNKNIQYF.

The chain links TRBV7-9 to TRBJ1-6, with TRBD1 matching 7 bases. The junction had 11 bases not matched to a gene; V was cut back by 5 bases and J by 13 bases. This CDR3 contains 14 residues. CDR1 and CDR2 (germline): SEHNR, FQNEAQ (reference sequence). In nucleotides, the CDR3 is TGTGCCAGCAGCGCACCAGGGGGGCCAACGCCCCTCCACTTT. This sequence encodes CASSAPGGPTPLHF.

The CDR3 DNA reads as TGTGCCAGCAGCGCGGGGACAGAAACCCACGAGCAGTACTTC. Its translation: CASSAGTETHEQYF. J is TRBJ2-7 and V is TRBV9, with 7 positions matching TRBD1. CDR3 length: 14 residues. Germline V CDR1 and CDR2: SGDLS, YYNGEE. J gave up 5 bases and V 3 bases, and 8 bases lay outside the gene matches. Drawing the rest from reference TRBV9 and TRBJ2-7, the complete variable domain is DSGVTQTPKHLITATGQRVTLRCSPRSGDLSVYWYQQSLDQGLQFLIQYYNGEERAKGNILERFSAQQFPDLHSELNLSSLELGDSALYFCASSAGTETHEQYFGPGTRLTVT.

The chain couples TRBV30 to TRBJ2-2; D is unresolved. The V end lost 2 bases, the J end lost 3 bases, and 13 bases lay between the germline ends. The CDR3 length is 15 residues. Germline values: CDR1 GTSNPN, CDR2 SVGIG (reference sequence). The CDR3 DNA sequence: TGTGCCTGGAGTTTTGGGCTATACTACACCGGGGAGCTGTTTTTT. Translation gives CAWSFGLYYTGELFF.

In its sample, this clone was seen once. The rearrangement links TRBV2 to TRBJ1-4, with 8 bases that match TRBD1. Per germline, CDR1 SNHLY and CDR2 FYNNEI. Trimming cost V 1 base and J 4 bases; bases outside gene matches: 2. The CDR3 extends over 15 amino acids. This CDR3 reads CASSEEGQVNEKLFF. As DNA, the CDR3 is TGTGCCAGCAGTGAAGAGGGACAGGTTAATGAAAAACTGTTTTTT.

This clone was picked up one time. This chain connects TRBV27 to TRBJ2-3; 10 bases map to TRBD2. Germline V lookup: CDR1 MNHEY, CDR2 SMNVEV (reference sequence). The CDR3 runs to 17 residues. V lost 8 bases, J lost 5 bases, and 16 bases stayed unmatched. The CDR3 protein is CASGPFRIAGGVDTQYF. CDR3 DNA sequence: TGTGCCAGCGGACCGTTCCGGATAGCGGGGGGTGTAGATACGCAGTATTTT.

This clone has more than one count but fewer than ten. V is TRBV30 and J is TRBJ1-4; weak D call: TRBD1 (5 bases). Germline V gene lookup returns CDR1 GTSNPN and CDR2 SVGIG (reference sequence). With 5 bases removed from V and 8 bases from J, the gap between germline ends came to 15 bases. The CDR3 sequence is 13 residues long. In DNA form, the CDR3 reads TGTGCCTGGGATTCAGGGTTAGGAGAAAAACTGTTTTTT. This encodes CAWDSGLGEKLFF.